This T cell receptor (beta chain) was captured in a study of blood T cell repertoires in COVID-19. As for the study in general: Italy, Spain and the United States were the sources of the convalescent and acute COVID-19 samples.

Original methodology: Counts of nucleated cells, estimated from reference gene primer amplification, were obtained. Sequencing used immunoSEQ multiplex PCR; TCRdb keeps in-frame clones, though not all of them. V and J calls and clone size are those listed in that table; D and trimming were worked out from the DNA. Of roughly 200,000 clones in the sample, 80% to 95% were seen once. V lost 7 bases, J lost 3 bases, and 12 bases lay in between. Germline assignment: CDR1 SQVTM and CDR2 ANQGSEA. This CDR3 contains 12 residues. Source material: peripheral blood. The rearrangement links TRBV29-1 to TRBJ1-2, with D possibly being TRBD1 (5 bases). This TCR derives from a man aged 50-60 years with acute or convalescent COVID-19. This CDR3 is CSGGTEYYGYTF. The CDR3 DNA follows: TGCAGCGGCGGGACGGAGTACTATGGCTACACCTTC.